These 23 T cell receptor beta chains came from one sample sequenced in a study of read filtering for tumor transcriptome and immune sequencing. This library used around 0.4 ug RNA and molecular barcoded adaptors spanning alpha/delta and beta/gamma chains. One entry per CDR3 protein results from TCRdb running MiXCR on the reads. In the table there are more than 70,000 distinct CDR3 sequences, about 22% of which are singletons. Sequencing was done on a sample of a population of CD138-negative cells sorted from bone marrow. These TCRs come from a donor at least 40 years old with multiple myeloma.

This clonotype was picked up many times. The rearrangement joins TRBV5-6 to TRBJ2-3; D may be TRBD1 or TRBD2 (5 bases each). CDR1 is SGHDT, CDR2 YYEEEE, per germline. V was cut by 3 bases and J by 4 bases, with 9 bases left in between. The CDR3 consists of 13 residues. CDR3 sequence: CASSSLGADTQYF. CDR3 coding DNA: TGTGCCAGCAGCTCTTTGGGGGCAGATACGCAGTATTTT.

In this sample, this clonotype turned up many times. The chain is built from TRBV2 and TRBJ1-1; D unresolved. The CDR3 has 14 amino acids. V was clipped by 8 bases and J by 3 bases, with 16 bases between them. Germline assignment: CDR1 SNHLY and CDR2 FYNNEI. The CDR3 DNA is TGTGCCAGCTCCGGATGGATGGCGGACACTGAAGCTTTCTTT. Translating it yields CASSGWMADTEAFF.

This clonotype showed up just once. This may be a read error, as it is one base from a much larger clone. The conserved closing phenylalanine or tryptophan is absent in this CDR3, likely reflecting a read error. The CDR3 loop reads CSVGLGSETQYL. CDR3 bases: TGCAGCGTGGGACTAGGATCAGAGACCCAGTACCTC. This chain uses TRBV29-1 with TRBJ2-5; 8 bases are shared with TRBD2. The CDR3 sequence is 12 residues long. Per germline, CDR1 SQVTM and CDR2 ANQGSEA. J gave up 4 bases and V 6 bases, and 4 bases lay outside the gene matches.

Ten or more counts support this clonotype. The chain recombines TRBV9 with TRBJ2-2; unclear D gene. Germline V gives CDR1 SGDLS, CDR2 YYNGEE. The CDR3 spans 14 residues. V was pared by 6 bases and J by 0 bases, with 9 bases between. This chain's CDR3 is CASNPTPNTGELFF. The CDR3 bases are TGTGCCAGCAACCCTACACCGAACACCGGGGAGCTGTTTTTT. Together with reference TRBV9 and TRBJ2-2, the CDR3 gives the full variable domain: DSGVTQTPKHLITATGQRVTLRCSPRSGDLSVYWYQQSLDQGLQFLIQYYNGEERAKGNILERFSAQQFPDLHSELNLSSLELGDSALYFCASNPTPNTGELFFGEGSRLTVL.

This clonotype was counted a single time. A single base separates this from a much larger clone, so it may be a read error. The chain couples TRBV12-3 or TRBV12-4 to TRBJ2-2; D is ambiguous. V gave up 8 bases and J gave up 2 bases, with 12 bases separating them. The CDR3 has 14 residues. CDR3 coding DNA: TGTGCCAGCGAAGGCAGCGCCAACACCGGGGAGCTGTTTTTT. As protein: CASEGSANTGELFF.

This clonotype showed up many times. V is TRBV7-3 and J is TRBJ1-1; D unclear. The ends were cut back, 1 base at V and 6 bases at J, with 6 bases in the middle. The CDR3 runs to 12 residues. Germline CDR1 SGHTA, CDR2 FQGTGA. CDR3: CASSLRRAEAFF. In DNA form, the CDR3 reads TGTGCCAGCAGCTTAAGGCGGGCTGAAGCTTTCTTT.

This clonotype was counted at least ten times. The rearrangement joins TRBV5-1 to TRBJ1-4; no firm D call. The CDR3 covers 14 residues. The germline V and J ends were trimmed by 4 bases and 7 bases, with 14 bases remaining between them. Germline values: CDR1 SGHRS, CDR2 YFSETQ. For the CDR3, the DNA is TGCGCCAGCAGCCGGGAAGGGAGGAGTGAAAAACTGTTTTTT. It codes for CASSREGRSEKLFF.

V usage is TRBV6-2 or TRBV6-3 and J usage is TRBJ1-5; D remains unclear. The CDR3 has 14 amino acids. Between the trimmed V and J ends, which lost 5 bases and 8 bases, there was a span of 16 bases. Germline lookup yields CDR1 MNHEY and CDR2 SVGEGT. Here the CDR3 DNA reads TGTGCCAGCAGTGACCGGACGGAACAAGAGCCCCAGCATTTT. Its protein product is CASSDRTEQEPQHF.

As regards this clonotype: The CDR3 does not close with the conserved phenylalanine or tryptophan, likely indicating a read error. The V gene is TRBV12-5, the J gene TRBJ2-3; 10 nucleotides match TRBD2. Trimming cost V 5 bases and J 3 bases; bases outside gene matches: 5. The CDR3 is made up of 15 amino acids. In germline, CDR1 is LGHNT, CDR2 FRNRAP. CDR3 sequence reads: CASGLGLAETDTQYL. The CDR3 DNA follows: TGTGCTAGTGGTCTAGGACTAGCGGAGACAGATACGCAGTATCTT.

This clonotype was counted ten times or more. The J gene is TRBJ2-1, the V gene TRBV5-1; the match to TRBD2 covers 9 bases. V shed 4 bases, J shed 0 bases, and the junction held 5 bases outside the gene matches. Per germline, CDR1 SGHRS and CDR2 YFSETQ. The CDR3 is 16 amino acids. CDR3 loop: CASSPTAGGSYNEQFF. CDR3 DNA sequence: TGCGCCAGCAGCCCAACAGCGGGGGGCTCCTACAATGAGCAGTTCTTC.

In its sample, this clonotype was seen many times. The DNA of the CDR3 is TGCAGCGTGGCGTCGGGAGGGGACCAAGAGACCCAGTACTTC. This codes for CSVASGGDQETQYF. The chain has TRBV29-1 and TRBJ2-5; TRBD2 aligns across 8 bases. Germline V gene sequence: CDR1 SQVTM, CDR2 ANQGSEA. The CDR3 loop spans 14 amino acids. The J segment lost 0 bases and the V segment lost 6 bases, leaving 6 bases of the junction unmatched.

This clonotype was picked up a small number of times. This chain joins TRBV7-9 and TRBJ2-3, with a weak D call TRBD2 (6 bases). Looked up from germline, CDR1 is SEHNR and CDR2 is FQNEAQ (reference sequence). V shed 5 bases and J shed 0 bases, with 15 bases lying between them. The CDR3 loop spans 16 amino acids. The chain's CDR3 is CASSHRTGTSTDTQYF. CDR3 nucleotide sequence: TGTGCCAGCAGCCACCGGACGGGGACTAGCACAGATACGCAGTATTTT.

This clonotype was detected many times. This chain links TRBV4-2 with TRBJ2-7, with 8 bases fitting TRBD1. V was clipped by 8 bases and J by 4 bases; unmatched bases: 7. Germline loops: CDR1 LGHNA, CDR2 YNFKEQ. This CDR3 is 13 amino acids long. CDR3 DNA sequence: TGTGCCAGCCCAACGACAGGGGCGTACGAGCAGTACTTC. As protein: CASPTTGAYEQYF.

This chain links TRBV28 with TRBJ2-7; 7 nucleotides align to TRBD1. V trimming: 5 bases; J trimming: 9 bases; junction bases outside the gene matches: 16. The CDR3 is made up of 15 amino acids. CDR1 and CDR2 from the germline V gene are MDHEN and SYDVKM. The DNA for the CDR3 is TGTGCCAGCAGTCCCCCGACAGGGTTTCCTGAGGGGCAGTACTTC. As protein: CASSPPTGFPEGQYF.

This clonotype was counted many times. A read error may account for a junction end that differs from germline. The V call is TRBV7-9, the J call TRBJ2-6; tentatively, D is TRBD1 (5 bases). From germline, CDR1 is SEHNR and CDR2 FQNEAQ (reference sequence). The CDR3 is made up of 15 amino acids. In nucleotides, the CDR3 is TGTGCCAGCAGCCATATACGTTCTGGGGCCGACGTCCTGACTTTC. Protein sequence: CASSHIRSGADVLTF.

This clonotype was observed at least ten times. The V gene is TRBV20-1, the J gene TRBJ1-6, with D tentatively TRBD1 (6 bases). The CDR3 covers 13 residues. Germline V gives CDR1 DFQATT, CDR2 SNEGSKA (reference sequence). V lost 3 bases and J lost 7, with 10 bases in between. The CDR3 bases are TGCAGTGCTAGTAAAACAGGGAATTCACCCCTCCACTTT. This gives the protein CSASKTGNSPLHF.

This clonotype was counted at least ten times. The chain is built from TRBV6-6 and TRBJ2-5, with 9 bases fitting TRBD1. The V gene's germline CDR1 is MNHNY and CDR2 SVGAGI (reference sequence). The CDR3 has 18 amino acids. V shed 0 bases and J 4 bases; nucleotides not matched to a gene: 12. The CDR3 DNA follows: TGTGCCAGCAGTTACTCGAGGCGGACAGGGGTTCGTGGAGAGACCCAGTACTTC. Residues: CASSYSRRTGVRGETQYF.

This clonotype was observed many times. The V gene is TRBV11-2, the J gene TRBJ2-1; TRBD1 aligns across 11 bases. Germline V lookup: CDR1 SGHAT, CDR2 FQNNGV. The CDR3 extends over 13 amino acids. CDR3 sequence reads: CAGRGQGGNEQFF. The CDR3 bases are TGTGCAGGGAGGGGACAGGGGGGAAATGAGCAGTTCTTC.

This clonotype has a count of ten or more. One end of the junction varies from germline; a read error may be responsible. This chain links TRBV11-2 with TRBJ2-1; the D gene is possibly TRBD2 (6 bases). Germline V gene data show CDR1 as SGHAT and CDR2 as FQNNGV. The CDR3 runs to 15 residues. CDR3 amino acids: CTSSEGTPRVGEQFF. As DNA, the CDR3 is TGTACCAGCAGCGAAGGGACTCCTCGGGTCGGGGAGCAGTTCTTC.

In its sample, this clonotype was seen once. This clone may be a read error of a much larger clone one base away. The J gene is TRBJ1-1, the V gene TRBV12-3 or TRBV12-4; D not resolved. The CDR3 totals 17 residues. The CDR3 bases are TGTGCCAGCAGTTTCGAGGTTTCGGAGGCGGTGGGCACTGAAGCTTCCTTT. Amino acids: CASSFEVSEAVGTEASF.

The chain carries TRBV5-1 and TRBJ1-4, with D unclear. Trimming pared 0 bases from V and 10 bases from J, leaving 13 bases between. CDR1 and CDR2 (germline): SGHRS, YFSETQ. The CDR3 consists of 14 residues. The CDR3 coding sequence is TGCGCCAGCAGCTTGGATCCGGGCTCTAGAAAACTGTTTTTT. It yields the protein CASSLDPGSRKLFF.

This clonotype was observed at least ten times. The rearrangement joins TRBV20-1 to TRBJ1-2, with D hard to call. The CDR3 has 16 amino acids. V was pared by 6 bases and J by 4 bases, with 24 bases between. Germline-derived CDR1 and CDR2 are DFQATT and SNEGSKA (reference sequence). CDR3 region: CSAPPSGSVPLYGYTF. CDR3 in DNA: TGCAGTGCCCCCCCCTCGGGGAGTGTTCCCCTCTATGGCTACACCTTC.

This clonotype was seen more than once but under ten times. V gene TRBV27 combines with J gene TRBJ1-1; D not certain. This CDR3 region has 15 residues. The germline V and J ends were trimmed by 8 bases and 3 bases, with 19 bases remaining between them. The germline V gene encodes CDR1 MNHEY and CDR2 SMNVEV (reference sequence). The CDR3 sequence is CASGFLLGRDTEAFF. CDR3 in DNA: TGTGCCAGCGGGTTTTTGCTCGGACGGGACACTGAAGCTTTCTTT.